These T cell receptor beta chains were read from a single sample in a study of identical twins. TCRdb passed the 5' RACE reads through MiXCR, listing each CDR3 protein once. The sample includes about 920,000 distinct CDR3 sequences, 10% to 15% of them seen just once. This sample also belongs to another study, concerning yellow fever vaccine responses in identical twins.

Sequenced: PBMCs. The receptors were gathered from a young woman in good health. Each CDR3 is given with its conserved first and last residue. Each record gives: J gene, V gene, CDR3 protein.

J gene: TRBJ1-4
V gene: TRBV5-1
CDR3 protein: CASSLGTGLSEKLFF

J gene: TRBJ2-7
V gene: TRBV20-1
CDR3 protein: CSAMKGGVSYEQYF

J gene: TRBJ2-3
V gene: TRBV29-1
CDR3 protein: CSVVGSGRANTQYF

J gene: TRBJ2-2
V gene: TRBV7-8
CDR3 protein: CASSLGRSGMTGELFF

J gene: TRBJ1-6
V gene: TRBV12-3/TRBV12-4
CDR3 protein: CASRVTRNSPLHF

J gene: TRBJ1-2
V gene: TRBV12-3/TRBV12-4
CDR3 protein: CASTEQGAGYGYTF

J gene: TRBJ2-5
V gene: TRBV18
CDR3 protein: CASSSTGVFGTRRLEETQYF

J gene: TRBJ2-5
V gene: TRBV7-6
CDR3 protein: CASSHGTSGVQETQYF

J gene: TRBJ2-7
V gene: TRBV20-1
CDR3 protein: CSAIQDRAWDEQYF

J gene: TRBJ2-2
V gene: TRBV5-1
CDR3 protein: CASTQGLASTGELFF

J gene: TRBJ1-5
V gene: TRBV20-1
CDR3 protein: CSATITGFLNQPQHF

J gene: TRBJ1-5
V gene: TRBV7-9
CDR3 protein: CASSRGEGERNQPQHF

J gene: TRBJ1-5
V gene: TRBV2
CDR3 protein: CASSVSGGQPQHF

J gene: TRBJ2-5
V gene: TRBV28
CDR3 protein: CASSLWLAGSTQYF

J gene: TRBJ2-1
V gene: TRBV5-1
CDR3 protein: CASSLPPGTSGLNEQFF

J gene: TRBJ2-4
V gene: TRBV29-1
CDR3 protein: CSVQEGMAKNIQYF

J gene: TRBJ1-2
V gene: TRBV3-1
CDR3 protein: CASSQGGRGQELDRNYGYTF

J gene: TRBJ2-2
V gene: TRBV12-3/TRBV12-4
CDR3 protein: CASRAQNTGELFF

J gene: TRBJ2-6
V gene: TRBV6-5
CDR3 protein: CASKYGQRLTF

J gene: TRBJ1-3
V gene: TRBV2
CDR3 protein: CASSEEGSARNTIYF

J gene: TRBJ1-5
V gene: TRBV11-2
CDR3 protein: CASSLTPAGNQPQHF

J gene: TRBJ2-7
V gene: TRBV6-5
CDR3 protein: CASSYSSGIRYEQYF

J gene: TRBJ2-7
V gene: TRBV12-3/TRBV12-4
CDR3 protein: CASSVLAGGSYEQYF

J gene: TRBJ2-5
V gene: TRBV5-1
CDR3 protein: CASSLVTKETQYF

J gene: TRBJ2-7
V gene: TRBV20-1
CDR3 protein: CSARPTLAGGPYEQYF

J gene: TRBJ1-5
V gene: TRBV12-3/TRBV12-4
CDR3 protein: CASSFRSNQPQHF

J gene: TRBJ2-5
V gene: TRBV20-1
CDR3 protein: CSGKTGRPEETQYF

J gene: TRBJ2-2
V gene: TRBV15
CDR3 protein: CATSGLRGGVTGELFF

J gene: TRBJ2-3
V gene: TRBV5-1
CDR3 protein: CASSSYRDTSTDTQYF